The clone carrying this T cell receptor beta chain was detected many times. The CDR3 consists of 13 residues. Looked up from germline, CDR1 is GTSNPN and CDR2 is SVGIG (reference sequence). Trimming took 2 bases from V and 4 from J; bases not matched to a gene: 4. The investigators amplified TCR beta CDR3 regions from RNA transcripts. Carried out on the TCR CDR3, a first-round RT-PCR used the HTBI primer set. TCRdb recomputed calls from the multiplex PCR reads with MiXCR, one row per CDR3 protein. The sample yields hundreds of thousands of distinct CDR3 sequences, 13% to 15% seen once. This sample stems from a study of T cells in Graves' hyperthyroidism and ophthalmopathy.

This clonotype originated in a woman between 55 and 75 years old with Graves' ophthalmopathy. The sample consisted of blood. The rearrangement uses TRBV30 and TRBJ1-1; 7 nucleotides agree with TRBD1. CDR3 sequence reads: CAWSRDRFTEAFF. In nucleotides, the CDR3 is TGTGCCTGGAGTAGGGACAGATTCACTGAAGCTTTCTTT.